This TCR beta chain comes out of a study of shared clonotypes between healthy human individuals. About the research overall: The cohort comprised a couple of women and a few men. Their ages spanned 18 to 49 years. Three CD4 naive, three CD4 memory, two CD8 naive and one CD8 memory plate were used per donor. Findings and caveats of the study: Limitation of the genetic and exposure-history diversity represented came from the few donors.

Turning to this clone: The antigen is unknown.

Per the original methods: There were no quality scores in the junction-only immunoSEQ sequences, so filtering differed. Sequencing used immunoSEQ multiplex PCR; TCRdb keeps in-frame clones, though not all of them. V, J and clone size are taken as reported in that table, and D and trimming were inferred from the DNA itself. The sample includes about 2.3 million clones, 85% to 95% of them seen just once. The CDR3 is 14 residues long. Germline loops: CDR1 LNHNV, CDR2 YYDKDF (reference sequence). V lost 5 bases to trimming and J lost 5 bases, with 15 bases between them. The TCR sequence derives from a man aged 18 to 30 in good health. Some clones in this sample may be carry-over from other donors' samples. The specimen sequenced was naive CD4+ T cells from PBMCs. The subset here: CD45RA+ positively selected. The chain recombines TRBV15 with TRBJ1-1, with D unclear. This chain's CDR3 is CATSYDLGRTEAFF. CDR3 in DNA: TGTGCCACCAGCTACGACTTGGGCAGGACTGAAGCTTTCTTT.